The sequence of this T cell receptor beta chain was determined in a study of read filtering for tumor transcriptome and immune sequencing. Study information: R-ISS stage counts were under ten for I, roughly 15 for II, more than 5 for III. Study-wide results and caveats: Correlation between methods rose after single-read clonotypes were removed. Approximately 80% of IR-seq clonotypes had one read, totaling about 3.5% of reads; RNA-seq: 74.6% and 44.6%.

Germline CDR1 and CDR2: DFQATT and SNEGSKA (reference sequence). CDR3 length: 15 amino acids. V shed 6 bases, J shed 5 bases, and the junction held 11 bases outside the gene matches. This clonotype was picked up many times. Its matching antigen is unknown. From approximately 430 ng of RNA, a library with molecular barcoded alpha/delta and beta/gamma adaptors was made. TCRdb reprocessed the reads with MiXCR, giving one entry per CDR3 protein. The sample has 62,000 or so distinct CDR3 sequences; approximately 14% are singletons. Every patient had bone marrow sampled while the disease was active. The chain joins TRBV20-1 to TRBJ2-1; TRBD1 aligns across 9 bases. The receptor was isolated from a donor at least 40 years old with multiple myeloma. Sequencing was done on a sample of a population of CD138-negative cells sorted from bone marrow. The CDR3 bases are TGCAGTGCAACAGGGGGCGGGAGTATCCACAATGAGCAGTTCTTC. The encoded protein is CSATGGGSIHNEQFF.